These 20 T cell receptor beta chains were all obtained from the same sample, sequenced in a study of regulatory T cells in long-lasting Graves disease. Arm-PCR of CDR3 regions and iRepertoire HTBI primers were used to build TCR beta libraries. Via MiXCR, TCRdb re-called the multiplex PCR reads, giving one row per CDR3 protein. The sample carries 550,000 to 700,000 distinct CDR3 sequences, more than 15% recorded once. Indicated time point: newly diagnosed GD, antithyroid drugs for less than 3 months. RNA isolated from PBMCs was used to make the TCR library. These data also formed part of another study, on T cells in Graves' hyperthyroidism and ophthalmopathy.

The sample consisted of peripheral blood mononuclear cells (PBMCs), taken at new diagnosis, from a patient treated with antithyroid drugs. Every receptor here comes from a man between 18 and 29 years old with Graves disease.

The chain is built from TRBV27 and TRBJ1-2; 9 bases match TRBD1. Germline lookup yields CDR1 MNHEY and CDR2 SMNVEV (reference sequence). J lost 4 bases, V lost 4 bases, and 4 bases had no gene match. The CDR3 consists of 14 residues. This chain's CDR3 is CASSSTGQGYGYTF. CDR3 in DNA: TGTGCCAGCAGTTCAACGGGACAGGGCTATGGCTACACCTTC.

The chain recombines TRBV27 with TRBJ1-1; 7 nucleotides align to TRBD1. Trimming cost V 2 bases and J 7 bases; bases outside gene matches: 4. CDR1 MNHEY and CDR2 SMNVEV come from the germline V gene (reference sequence). The CDR3 spans 13 residues. CDR3 amino acids: CASSLQGVGEAFF. Here the CDR3 DNA reads TGTGCCAGCAGTTTACAGGGGGTGGGTGAAGCTTTCTTT.

This clonotype was recorded a few times. This sequence joins TRBV7-9 and TRBJ2-1; a weak D match, TRBD2 (6 bases). V lost 1 base and J lost 2, with 12 bases in between. This CDR3 contains 16 residues. Germline CDR1 is SEHNR and CDR2 is FQNEAQ (reference sequence). The CDR3 here is CASSLVSGPTYNEQFF. CDR3 DNA: TGTGCCAGCAGCTTAGTGAGCGGGCCCACCTACAATGAGCAGTTCTTC. The variable domain in full, with the rest retrieved from reference TRBV7-9 and TRBJ2-1, is DTGVSQNPRHKITKRGQNVTFRCDPISEHNRLYWYRQTLGQGPEFLTYFQNEAQLEKSRLLSDRFSAERPKGSFSTLEIQRTEQGDSAMYLCASSLVSGPTYNEQFFGPGTRLTVL.

This clonotype was recorded at least ten times. The junction departs from the called germline gene at one end, perhaps through a read error. The rearrangement joins TRBV11-2 to TRBJ2-1; a weak D match, TRBD2 (6 bases). CDR3 length equals 14 residues. Looked up from germline, CDR1 is SGHAT and CDR2 is FQNNGV. In DNA form, the CDR3 reads TGTGCCAGCAGCTCCGAACTAGCCTACACTGAGCAGTTCTTC. It specifies CASSSELAYTEQFF.

Many counts were recorded for this clonotype. The CDR3 region is CASAQTNTGELFF. CDR3 sequence (DNA): TGTGCCAGCGCACAGACGAACACCGGGGAGCTGTTTTTT. This rearrangement joins TRBV2 to TRBJ2-2; D gene ambiguous. The CDR3 is made up of 13 amino acids. Trimming removed 8 bases from V and 0 bases from J, with 7 bases in between. CDR1 is SNHLY and CDR2 is FYNNEI in the germline V gene.

This clonotype was found a few times. V usage is TRBV29-1 and J usage is TRBJ2-1, with TRBD2 as a possible D gene (7 bases). CDR3 length: 13 amino acids. Germline V gene data show CDR1 as SQVTM and CDR2 as ANQGSEA. V gave up 7 bases and J gave up 2 bases, with 12 bases separating them. CDR3: CSAGGGTYNEQFF. CDR3 coding DNA: TGCAGCGCGGGGGGCGGCACCTACAATGAGCAGTTCTTC.

The chain uses TRBV29-1 and TRBJ2-3, with TRBD2 as a possible D gene (5 bases). V lost 7 bases, J lost 6 bases, and 11 bases lay in between. Germline loops: CDR1 SQVTM, CDR2 ANQGSEA. This CDR3 is 11 amino acids long. The CDR3 region is CSALRGDTQYF. In DNA, the CDR3 is TGCAGCGCCCTCCGCGGGGATACGCAGTATTTT.

The chain couples TRBV20-1 to TRBJ2-7; D is tentatively TRBD1 or TRBD2 (5 bases each). Germline assignment: CDR1 DFQATT and CDR2 SNEGSKA (reference sequence). The CDR3 length is 13 residues. Trimming cost V 7 bases and J 2 bases, with 15 bases left between them. In DNA, the CDR3 is TGCAGTGTCCGGGACGAAGGAACCTACGAGCAGTACTTC. This translates into CSVRDEGTYEQYF.

This clonotype has a count of ten or more. This chain connects TRBV27 to TRBJ2-7; perhaps TRBD2 as D (5 bases). The CDR3 runs 16 residues. CDR1 MNHEY and CDR2 SMNVEV come from the germline V gene (reference sequence). Trimming left V 2 bases short and J 0 bases short, with 14 bases between. The CDR3 nucleotides are TGTGCCAGCAGTTTACCCGAGGACTCGTACTCCTACGAGCAGTACTTC. Translation: CASSLPEDSYSYEQYF.

This clonotype was observed at least ten times. V usage is TRBV4-2 and J usage is TRBJ2-1, with TRBD1 matching 10 bases. Trimming at V came to 4 bases and at J to 6 bases, leaving 9 bases not matched to a gene. This CDR3 has 16 residues. Germline V CDR1 and CDR2: LGHNA, YNFKEQ. The CDR3: CASSRETGGRGNEQFF. The DNA of the CDR3 is TGTGCCAGCAGCCGAGAGACAGGGGGCCGGGGCAATGAGCAGTTCTTC.

This clonotype was detected many times. The J gene is TRBJ1-2, the V gene TRBV6-2 or TRBV6-3; tentative D call: TRBD1 (5 bases). The CDR3 length is 14 residues. Trimming removed 0 bases from V and 4 bases from J, with 9 bases in between. Looked up from germline, CDR1 is MNHEY and CDR2 is SVGEGT. The CDR3 region is CASSYSQGSYGYTF. The CDR3 region has the DNA TGTGCCAGCAGTTACTCGCAGGGCAGCTATGGCTACACCTTC.

Notes on this clonotype: A much more abundant neighbour one base away suggests this may be a read error. In nucleotides, the CDR3 is TGTGCCAGCAGCACGAGCAGGGGGCCATCTAACACTGAAGCTTTCTTT. Translating it yields CASSTSRGPSNTEAFF. The chain has TRBV13 and TRBJ1-1, with 8 bases fitting TRBD1. CDR1 PRHDT and CDR2 FYEKMQ come from the germline V gene (reference sequence). V gave up 5 bases and J gave up 2 bases; unmatched junction bases: 10. This CDR3 region has 16 residues.

Remarks on this clonotype: Since a much larger clone is just one base distant, this may be a read error. The rearrangement joins TRBV7-8 to TRBJ2-7; TRBD2 aligns across 11 bases. The CDR3 spans 16 residues. V lost 5 bases and J lost 5; bases outside the gene matches: 11. Per the germline V gene, CDR1 is SGHVS and CDR2 is FQNEAQ. The CDR3 bases are TGTGCCAGCAGCGTGTCGACTAGCGGGGTGGGCAACGAGCAGTACTTC. Translation gives CASSVSTSGVGNEQYF.

A few counts support this clonotype. The rearrangement uses TRBV9 and TRBJ1-2; D is possibly TRBD1 (5 bases). Trimming took off 3 bases at V and 2 bases at J, with 11 bases between the two ends. The CDR3 loop spans 14 amino acids. Germline CDR1 and CDR2: SGDLS and YYNGEE. In nucleotides, the CDR3 is TGTGCCAGCAGCGCCGCCTCAGGGAACTATGGCTACACCTTC. Translation: CASSAASGNYGYTF.

This clonotype has just a few counts. The rearrangement links TRBV29-1 to TRBJ2-3; TRBD2 aligns across 9 bases. V gave up 7 bases and J gave up 0 bases; unmatched junction bases: 8. CDR3 size: 15 residues. CDR1 and CDR2 from the germline V gene are SQVTM and ANQGSEA. DNA of the CDR3: TGCAGCGCCTCGGGACTAGCTGCTAGCACAGATACGCAGTATTTT. It is translated as CSASGLAASTDTQYF.

This clonotype was counted a few times. The CDR3 DNA reads TGTGCCAGCAGTTACTCAAGGGAGCCCCAGCATTTT. This sequence encodes CASSYSREPQHF. The chain joins TRBV6-9 to TRBJ1-5; D gene uncertain. The germline CDR1 and CDR2 sequences are MNHGY and SVAAGI. Trimming removed 3 bases from V and 8 bases from J, with 8 bases in between. This CDR3 contains 12 residues.

This clonotype came up a few times. V gene TRBV18 combines with J gene TRBJ1-5; 9 bases agree with TRBD1. Germline CDR1 and CDR2: KGHSH and LQKENI. CDR3 length: 18 residues. The J segment lost 2 bases and the V segment lost 3 bases, leaving 11 bases of the junction unmatched. CDR3 protein: CASSPAGQGSKGNQPQHF. The CDR3 DNA reads TGTGCCAGCTCACCGGCCGGACAGGGGAGTAAGGGCAATCAGCCCCAGCATTTT. Together with reference TRBV18 and TRBJ1-5, the CDR3 gives the full variable domain: NAGVMQNPRHLVRRRGQEARLRCSPMKGHSHVYWYRQLPEEGLKFMVYLQKENIIDESGMPKERFSAEFPKEGPSILRIQQVVRGDSAAYFCASSPAGQGSKGNQPQHFGDGTRLSIL.

This clonotype was recorded many times. The rearrangement links TRBV27 to TRBJ2-3; TRBD1 agrees at 8 bases. The V and J ends lost 5 bases and 1 base, in that order; junction bases with no gene match: 14. CDR1 is MNHEY, CDR2 SMNVEV, per germline (reference sequence). The CDR3 spans 18 residues. The CDR3 spells CASSPLLPQGARTDTQYF. The CDR3 coding sequence is TGTGCCAGCAGTCCCCTGCTCCCCCAGGGGGCGCGCACAGATACGCAGTATTTT.

The chain links TRBV9 to TRBJ1-5, with D maybe TRBD1 (5 bases). V shed 0 bases and J shed 4 bases, with 11 bases lying between them. The CDR3 extends over 15 amino acids. CDR1 is SGDLS, CDR2 YYNGEE, per germline. CDR3 residues: CASSVAGHLNQPQHF. For the CDR3, the DNA is TGTGCCAGCAGCGTAGCAGGACATTTAAATCAGCCCCAGCATTTT.

This clonotype was detected once. Germline and junction disagree at one end, which may indicate a read error. The chain combines TRBV11-2 with TRBJ1-1; 8 bases match TRBD1. This CDR3 is 15 amino acids long. Germline values: CDR1 SGHAT, CDR2 FQNNGV. The chain's CDR3 is CASSSSGQVNTEAFF. The CDR3 DNA reads TGTGCCAGCAGCTCATCGGGACAGGTGAACACTGAAGCCTTCTTT.